The entry below gives a single T cell receptor (beta chain) sequence along with its context. The CDR3 covers 17 residues. Germline assignment: CDR1 SGHAT and CDR2 FQNNGV. The V segment lost 3 bases and the J segment 0 bases; nucleotides outside the gene matches: 10. The data were obtained in a study of blood T cell repertoires in COVID-19. TCRdb keeps only in-frame clones here, not all; method: immunoSEQ multiplex PCR. The sample has some 450,000 clones, around 88% seen once. The sample taken for sequencing was peripheral blood. This receptor was taken from a woman aged 45 to 65 with COVID-19, enrolled during active disease. V gene TRBV11-2 combines with J gene TRBJ1-1, with 7 bases fitting TRBD1. CDR3 sequence reads: CASSFQLAGGVNTEAFF. The CDR3 nucleotides are TGTGCCAGCAGCTTTCAATTAGCAGGGGGTGTGAACACTGAAGCTTTCTTT.